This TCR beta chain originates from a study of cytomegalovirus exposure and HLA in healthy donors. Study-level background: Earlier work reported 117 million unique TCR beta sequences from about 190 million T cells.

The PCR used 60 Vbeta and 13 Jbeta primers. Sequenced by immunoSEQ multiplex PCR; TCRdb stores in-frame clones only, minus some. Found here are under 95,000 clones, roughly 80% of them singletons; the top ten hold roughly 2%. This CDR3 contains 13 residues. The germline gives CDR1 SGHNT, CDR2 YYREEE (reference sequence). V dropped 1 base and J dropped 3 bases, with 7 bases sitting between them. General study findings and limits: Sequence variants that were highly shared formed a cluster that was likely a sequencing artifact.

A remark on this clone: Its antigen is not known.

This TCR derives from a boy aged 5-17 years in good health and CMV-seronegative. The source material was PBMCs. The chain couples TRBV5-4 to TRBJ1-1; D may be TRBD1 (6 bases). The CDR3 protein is CASSLSGDTEAFF. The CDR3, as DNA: TGTGCCAGCAGCTTGTCAGGGGACACTGAAGCTTTCTTT. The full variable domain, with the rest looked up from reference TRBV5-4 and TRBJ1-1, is ETGVTQSPTHLIKTRGQQVTLRCSSQSGHNTVSWYQQALGQGPQFIFQYYREEENGRGNFPPRFSGLQFPNYSSELNVNALELDDSALYLCASSLSGDTEAFFGQGTRLTVV.